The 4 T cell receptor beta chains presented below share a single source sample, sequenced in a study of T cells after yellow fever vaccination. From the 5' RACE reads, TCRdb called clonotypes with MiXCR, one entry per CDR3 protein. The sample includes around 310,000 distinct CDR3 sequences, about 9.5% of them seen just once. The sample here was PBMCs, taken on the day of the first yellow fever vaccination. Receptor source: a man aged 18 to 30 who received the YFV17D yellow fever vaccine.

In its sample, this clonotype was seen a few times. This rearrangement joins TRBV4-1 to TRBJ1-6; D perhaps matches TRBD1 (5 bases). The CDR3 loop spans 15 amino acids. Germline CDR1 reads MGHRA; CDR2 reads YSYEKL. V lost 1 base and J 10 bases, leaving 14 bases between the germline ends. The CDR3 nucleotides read TGCGCCAGCAGCCAAGGTTACAGCCAGGGATCACCCCTCCACTTT. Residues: CASSQGYSQGSPLHF.

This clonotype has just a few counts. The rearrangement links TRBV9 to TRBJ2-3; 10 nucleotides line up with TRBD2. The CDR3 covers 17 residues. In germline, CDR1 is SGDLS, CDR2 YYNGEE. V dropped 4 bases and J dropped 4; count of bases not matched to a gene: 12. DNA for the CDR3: TGTGCCAGCAGCTCCCGCGGTAGCGGGGGGAGTTCAGATACGCAGTATTTT. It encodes CASSSRGSGGSSDTQYF.

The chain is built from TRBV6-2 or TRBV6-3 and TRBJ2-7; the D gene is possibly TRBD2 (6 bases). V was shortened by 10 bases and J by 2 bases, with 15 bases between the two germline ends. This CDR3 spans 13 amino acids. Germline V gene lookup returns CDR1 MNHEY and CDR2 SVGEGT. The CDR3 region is CAIKRTGAYEQYV. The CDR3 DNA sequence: TGTGCCATCAAACGGACGGGAGCCTACGAGCAGTACGTC.

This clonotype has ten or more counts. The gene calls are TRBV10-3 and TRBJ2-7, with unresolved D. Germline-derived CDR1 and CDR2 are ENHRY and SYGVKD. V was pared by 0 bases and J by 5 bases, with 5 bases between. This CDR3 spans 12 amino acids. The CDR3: CAISESEDEQYF. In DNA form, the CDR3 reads TGTGCCATCAGTGAGTCTGAAGACGAGCAGTACTTC.